This TCR beta chain was sequenced for a study of blood T cells in healthy people across ages. V gave up 6 bases and J gave up 2 bases; unmatched junction bases: 4. CDR1 is SNHLY and CDR2 is FYNNEI in the germline V gene. This CDR3 comprises 16 residues. Combining a sample-barcoded 5' primer with a J-beta primer mix, a second PCR ran for roughly 6 to 12 cycles. TCRdb ran MiXCR on the 5' RACE reads and lists one entry per CDR3 protein. The sample has about a million distinct CDR3 sequences, just over 50% seen once. The sequencing input was blood. The receptor comes from a woman in her sixties in good health. The chain employs TRBV2 and TRBJ2-3, with 14 bases that match TRBD2. CDR3 loop: CASRRGLAGATDTQYF. The CDR3 bases are TGTGCCAGCAGGAGGGGACTAGCGGGAGCCACAGATACGCAGTATTTT.